This T cell receptor beta chain was identified during a study of CD8+CD57+ T cells in acquired aplastic anemia. Study context: Sorted CD4+ and CD8+ cell DNA averaged around 3.5 ug. In CD4+ cells, healthy donors produced an average of around 11 million reads. Findings of the study overall: Levels of CD8+ Simpson's diversity were not significantly distinct in patients versus controls. Overlap between patients and controls comprised about 30 CD8+ CDR3 sequences.

Genomic DNA, serving as template, underwent TCR beta VDJ and CDR3 profiling. MiXCR was run by TCRdb on the reads, yielding one entry per CDR3 protein. The data contain roughly 190,000 distinct CDR3 sequences, roughly half of them singletons. About this clonotype: Antigen: not known.

This CDR3 is built from 14 residues. V lost 4 bases and J 3 bases, leaving 9 bases between the germline ends. The germline V gene encodes CDR1 LGHDT and CDR2 YNNKEL (reference sequence). The TCR originated in a human donor in good health, serving as a control. V and J are TRBV3-1 and TRBJ2-2, with D uncertain. The sequenced material came from sorted CD4+, CD8+, or CD8+CD57+ T cells (not recorded which) from PBMCs. The chain's CDR3 is CASSPMSYTGELFF. The CDR3 bases are TGTGCCAGCAGCCCCATGAGCTACACCGGGGAGCTGTTTTTT.